The subject of this entry is one T cell receptor beta chain. The data were obtained in a study of T cells in Graves' hyperthyroidism and ophthalmopathy. The CDR3 is 15 amino acids. The germline CDR1 and CDR2 sequences are SGHKS and YYEKEE (reference sequence). The germline V and J ends were trimmed by 1 base and 2 bases, with 9 bases remaining between them. RNA transcripts provided the source from which TCR beta CDR3 regions were amplified. The HTBI primer set was used in a first-round RT-PCR of the TCR CDR3. TCRdb re-analysed the multiplex PCR reads in MiXCR, keeping a single row per CDR3 protein. In the table there are 380,000 or so distinct CDR3 sequences, under 20% of which are singletons. Diagnosis of hyperthyroidism was new in patients aged 18 to 65, and its duration was under 2 months. Exclusion criteria comprised uncontrolled infection, other autoimmune disease, pregnancy or lactation. Thyroid ultrasound, orbital computed tomography, clinical symptoms, and serum thyroxine and TRAb underpinned diagnoses. Source material for PBMCs was around 10 ml fresh peripheral blood.

The sample comprised blood. The clonotype originates from a young woman with Graves' hyperthyroidism. The chain links TRBV5-5 to TRBJ2-2; D remains ambiguous. Here the CDR3 reads CASSLNVHNTGELFF. For the CDR3, the DNA is TGTGCCAGCAGCTTGAATGTCCACAACACCGGGGAGCTGTTTTTT.